The 2 T cell receptor delta chains given below trace back to one sample, sequenced in a study of Vδ1+ human thymocytes (dated by TCRdb to the late 2010s). The paper's findings and limits, for the study overall: The thymic TRG and TRD repertoires appeared highly polyclonal, with Gaussian CDR3 length distributions, in contrast to the oligoclonal repertoires of peripheral blood.

These TCRs' antigens remain unknown. The reads were generated on an Illumina MiSeq. RNA extraction was performed with the RNeasy mini kit, and reverse transcription was done with Superscript III. CDR3 amplicons were produced by multiplex PCR using pooled V-gene forward primers and a constant-region reverse primer with Illumina adaptor overhangs. TCRdb reanalyzed the public reads with the CATT caller, and identical DNA sequences were merged afterwards. In all, the sample holds around 19,000 delta-chain clones, and around 7.4% of those were seen once. 0.75% to 1% of the sample lies in the top ten. Sample: Vdelta1+ gamma-delta thymocytes from the thymus. This specimen's cell subset or site label, per the study, means: FACS-sorted CD3+ TCRalphabeta- TCRVdelta1+ TCRVdelta2- thymocytes. Receptors were obtained from a child under two years old who had congenital heart surgery.

The J gene is TRDJ2, the V gene TRDV1, with D possibly being TRDD3 (6 bases). Because TCRdb records no J gene, it was assigned here through a match of the DNA to germline. This CDR3 has 17 amino acids. Germline assignment: CDR1 TSWWSYY and CDR2 QGS. The V end lost 5 bases, the J end lost 4 bases, and 20 bases lay between the germline ends. CDR3 sequence reads: CALGNGAGGRWTAQLFF. CDR3 DNA sequence: TGTGCTCTTGGGAACGGGGCCGGGGGACGTTGGACAGCACAACTCTTCTTT.

The gene calls are TRDV1 and TRDJ1; 10 positions match TRDD3. Germline V gene sequence: CDR1 TSWWSYY, CDR2 QGS. The V gene end was trimmed by 1 base and the J gene end by 3 bases; junction bases not matched to a gene: 11. The CDR3 is made up of 18 amino acids. CDR3 in amino acids: CALGERFRAGGYADKLIF. In DNA, the CDR3 is TGTGCTCTTGGGGAACGCTTCCGGGCCGGGGGATACGCCGATAAACTCATCTTT.